This TCR beta chain was sequenced in a study of response to subunit inactivated influenza vaccine. The ends were cut back, 3 bases at V and 9 bases at J, with 18 bases in the middle. Germline V gene lookup returns CDR1 LGHDT and CDR2 YNNKEL (reference sequence). The CDR3 sequence is 14 residues long. Notes on the study in general: The authors offered the suggestion that each seasonal influenza vaccination recruits few new T cells.

Using its own MiXCR run on the RT-PCR reads, TCRdb lists one record per CDR3 protein. The data show fewer than 750,000 distinct CDR3 sequences, 13% to 15% seen once. This clonotype showed up just a few times. Its antigen is currently unknown. This TCR was recovered from a man aged 45 to 65 who received an inactivated influenza vaccine. V and J are TRBV3-1 and TRBJ2-7; D not resolved. The material was PBMCs from blood, obtained 11 to 12 days after vaccination. The CDR3 loop is CASSQFPALMGQYF. The CDR3 nucleotides read TGTGCCAGCAGCCAGTTCCCGGCCCTAATGGGGCAGTACTTC.